This T cell receptor (beta chain) was captured in a study of cytomegalovirus exposure and HLA in healthy donors. Trimming took off 1 base at V and 7 bases at J, with 14 bases between the two ends. The CDR3 sequence is 15 residues long. Germline lookup yields CDR1 LNHDA and CDR2 SQIVND (reference sequence). The PCR ran on 60 Vbeta and 13 Jbeta primers. Profiled with immunoSEQ multiplex PCR; TCRdb holds only in-frame clones, not every one. The data contain roughly 150,000 clones, approximately 83% of them seen just once; the ten biggest clones take up 2.5% to 3.5%. Study findings and constraints: In a later analysis, specific HLA alleles were associated with 15,000 to 20,000 TCR beta sequences at a 0.05 false discovery rate.

In the case of this clone: The target antigen is unknown.

This receptor was taken from a male donor in good health and CMV-seronegative. V usage is TRBV19 and J usage is TRBJ1-5; weak D call: TRBD1 (5 bases). The sequenced sample was PBMCs. CDR3 sequence reads: CASSIAGGAGQPQHF. The CDR3 DNA is TGTGCCAGTAGTATAGCTGGGGGTGCGGGACAGCCCCAGCATTTT.